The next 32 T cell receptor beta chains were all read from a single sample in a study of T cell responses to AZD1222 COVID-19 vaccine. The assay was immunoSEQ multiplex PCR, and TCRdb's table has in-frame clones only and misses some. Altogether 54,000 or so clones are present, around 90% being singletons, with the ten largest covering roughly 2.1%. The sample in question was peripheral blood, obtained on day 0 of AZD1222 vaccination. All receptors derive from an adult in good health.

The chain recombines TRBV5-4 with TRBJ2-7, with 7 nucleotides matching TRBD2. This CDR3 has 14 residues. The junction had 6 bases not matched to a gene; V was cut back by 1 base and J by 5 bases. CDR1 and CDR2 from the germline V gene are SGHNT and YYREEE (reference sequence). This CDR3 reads CASSLWGGPNEQYF. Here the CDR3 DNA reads TGTGCCAGCAGCTTGTGGGGGGGACCAAACGAGCAGTACTTC.

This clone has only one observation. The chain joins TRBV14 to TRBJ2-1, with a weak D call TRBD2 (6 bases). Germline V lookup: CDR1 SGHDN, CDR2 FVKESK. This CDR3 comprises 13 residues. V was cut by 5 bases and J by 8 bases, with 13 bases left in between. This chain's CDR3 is CASSTRLVYEQFF. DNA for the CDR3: TGTGCCAGCAGCACCCGACTAGTATATGAGCAGTTCTTC. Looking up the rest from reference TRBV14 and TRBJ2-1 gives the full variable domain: EAGVTQFPSHSVIEKGQTVTLRCDPISGHDNLYWYRRVMGKEIKFLLHFVKESKQDESGMPNNRFLAERTGGTYSTLKVQPAELEDSGVYFCASSTRLVYEQFFGPGTRLTVL.

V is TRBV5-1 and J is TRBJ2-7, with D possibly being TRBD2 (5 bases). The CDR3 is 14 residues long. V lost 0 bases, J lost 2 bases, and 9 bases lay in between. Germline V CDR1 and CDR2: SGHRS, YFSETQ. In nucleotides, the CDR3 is TGCGCCAGCAGCTTGGAGGGAGCGGCCTACGAGCAGTACTTC. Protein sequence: CASSLEGAAYEQYF. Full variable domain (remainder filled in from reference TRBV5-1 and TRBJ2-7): KAGVTQTPRYLIKTRGQQVTLSCSPISGHRSVSWYQQTPGQGLQFLFEYFSETQRNKGNFPGRFSGRQFSNSRSEMNVSTLELGDSALYLCASSLEGAAYEQYFGPGTRLTVT.

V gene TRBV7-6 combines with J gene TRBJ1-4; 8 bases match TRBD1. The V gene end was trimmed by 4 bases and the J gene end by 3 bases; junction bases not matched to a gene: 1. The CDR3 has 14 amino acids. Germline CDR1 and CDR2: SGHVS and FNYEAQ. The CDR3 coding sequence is TGTGCCAGCAGCTCCAGGGGGCCTAATGAAAAACTGTTTTTT. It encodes CASSSRGPNEKLFF.

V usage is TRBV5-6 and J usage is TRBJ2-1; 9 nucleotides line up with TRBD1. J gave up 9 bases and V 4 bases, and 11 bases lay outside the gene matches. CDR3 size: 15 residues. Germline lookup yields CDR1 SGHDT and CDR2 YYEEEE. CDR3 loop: CASSQIGTGTFEQFF. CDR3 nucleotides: TGTGCCAGCAGCCAGATAGGGACAGGGACCTTTGAGCAGTTCTTC.

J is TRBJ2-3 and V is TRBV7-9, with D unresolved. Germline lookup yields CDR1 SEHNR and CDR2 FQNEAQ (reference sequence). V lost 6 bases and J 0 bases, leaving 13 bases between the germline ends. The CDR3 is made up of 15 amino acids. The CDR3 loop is CASRPNAASTDTQYF. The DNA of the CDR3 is TGTGCCAGCAGGCCAAACGCAGCTAGCACAGATACGCAGTATTTT.

Here the CDR3 reads CASSSGLGRGNEQFF. The CDR3 nucleotides read TGTGCCAGCAGCTCGGGACTAGGGAGGGGTAATGAGCAGTTCTTC. The gene calls are TRBV11-3 and TRBJ2-1; TRBD2 aligns across 8 bases. The V gene end was trimmed by 4 bases and the J gene end by 7 bases; junction bases not matched to a gene: 9. CDR3 size: 15 residues. The germline gives CDR1 SGHNT, CDR2 YENEEA.

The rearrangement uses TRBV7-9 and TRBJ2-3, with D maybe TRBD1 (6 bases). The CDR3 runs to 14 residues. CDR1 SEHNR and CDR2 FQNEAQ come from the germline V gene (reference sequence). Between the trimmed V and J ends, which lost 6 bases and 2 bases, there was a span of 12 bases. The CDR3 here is CASRNGTNTDTQYF. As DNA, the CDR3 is TGTGCCAGCAGGAATGGGACAAACACAGATACGCAGTATTTT. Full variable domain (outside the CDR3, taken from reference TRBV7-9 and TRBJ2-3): DTGVSQNPRHKITKRGQNVTFRCDPISEHNRLYWYRQTLGQGPEFLTYFQNEAQLEKSRLLSDRFSAERPKGSFSTLEIQRTEQGDSAMYLCASRNGTNTDTQYFGPGTRLTVL.

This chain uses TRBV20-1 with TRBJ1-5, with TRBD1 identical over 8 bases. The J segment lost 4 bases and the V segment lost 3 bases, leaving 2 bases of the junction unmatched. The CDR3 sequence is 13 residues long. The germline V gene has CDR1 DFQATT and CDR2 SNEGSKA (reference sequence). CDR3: CSASRTGNQPQHF. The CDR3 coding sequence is TGCAGTGCTAGTAGGACAGGGAATCAGCCCCAGCATTTT.

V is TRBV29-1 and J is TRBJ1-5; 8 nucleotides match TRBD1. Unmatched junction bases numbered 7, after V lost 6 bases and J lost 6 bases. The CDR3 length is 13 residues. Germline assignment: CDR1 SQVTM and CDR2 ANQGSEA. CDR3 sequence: CSVLGTGGQPQHF. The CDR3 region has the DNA TGCAGCGTCCTAGGGACAGGAGGTCAGCCCCAGCATTTT.

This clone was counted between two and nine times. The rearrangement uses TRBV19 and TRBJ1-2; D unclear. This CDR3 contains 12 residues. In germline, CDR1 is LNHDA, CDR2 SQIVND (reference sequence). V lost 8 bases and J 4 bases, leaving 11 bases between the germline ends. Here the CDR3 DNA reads TGTGCCAGTGGCGCGGACCTCTATGGCTACACCTTC. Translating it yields CASGADLYGYTF.

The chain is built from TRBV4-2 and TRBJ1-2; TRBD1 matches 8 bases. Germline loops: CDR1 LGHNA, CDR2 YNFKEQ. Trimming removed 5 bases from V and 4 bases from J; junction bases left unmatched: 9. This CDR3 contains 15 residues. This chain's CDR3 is CASSYGQGFSYGYTF. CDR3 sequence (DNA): TGTGCCAGCAGCTATGGACAGGGATTTAGCTATGGCTACACCTTC.

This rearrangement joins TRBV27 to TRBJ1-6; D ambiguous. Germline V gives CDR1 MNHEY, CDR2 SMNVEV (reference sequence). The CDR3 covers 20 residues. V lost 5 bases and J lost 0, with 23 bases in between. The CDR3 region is CASSPSPGRLGSSYNSPLHF. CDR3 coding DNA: TGTGCCAGCAGTCCGTCCCCCGGGAGGCTGGGCAGCTCCTATAATTCACCCCTCCACTTT.

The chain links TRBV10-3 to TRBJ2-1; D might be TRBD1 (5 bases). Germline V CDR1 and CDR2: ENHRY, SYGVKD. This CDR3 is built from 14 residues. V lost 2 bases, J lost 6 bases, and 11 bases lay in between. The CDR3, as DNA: TGTGCCATCAGTGAGCAGGGTAGGATCAATGAGCAGTTCTTC. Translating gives CAISEQGRINEQFF.

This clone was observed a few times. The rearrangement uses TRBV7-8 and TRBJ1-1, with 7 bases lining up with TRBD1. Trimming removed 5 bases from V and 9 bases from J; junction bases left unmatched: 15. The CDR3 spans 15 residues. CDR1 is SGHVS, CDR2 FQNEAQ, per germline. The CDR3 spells CASSQGDVGGIKAFF. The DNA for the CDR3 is TGTGCCAGCAGCCAGGGGGACGTAGGGGGGATCAAAGCTTTCTTT.

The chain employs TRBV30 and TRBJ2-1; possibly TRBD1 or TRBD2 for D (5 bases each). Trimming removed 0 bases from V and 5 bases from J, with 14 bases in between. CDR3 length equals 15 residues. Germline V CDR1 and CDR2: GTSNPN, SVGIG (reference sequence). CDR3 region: CAWSVGGVNHNEQFF. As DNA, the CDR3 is TGTGCCTGGAGTGTTGGGGGAGTGAATCACAATGAGCAGTTCTTC.

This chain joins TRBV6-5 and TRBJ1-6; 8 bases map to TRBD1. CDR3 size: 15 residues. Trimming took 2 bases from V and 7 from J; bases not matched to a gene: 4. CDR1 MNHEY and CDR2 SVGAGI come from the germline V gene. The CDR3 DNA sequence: TGTGCCAGCAGTTACGGGACAGGACTCAATTCACCCCTCCACTTT. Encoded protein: CASSYGTGLNSPLHF.

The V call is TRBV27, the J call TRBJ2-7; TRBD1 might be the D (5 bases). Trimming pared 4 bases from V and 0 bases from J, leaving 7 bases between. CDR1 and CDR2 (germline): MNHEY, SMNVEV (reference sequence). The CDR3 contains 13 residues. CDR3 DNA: TGTGCCAGCAGTTGGGGCAACTCCTACGAGCAGTACTTC. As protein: CASSWGNSYEQYF.

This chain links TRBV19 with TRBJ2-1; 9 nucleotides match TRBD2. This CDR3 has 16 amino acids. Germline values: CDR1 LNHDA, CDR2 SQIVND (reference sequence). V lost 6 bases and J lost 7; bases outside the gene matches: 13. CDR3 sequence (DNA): TGTGCCAGTAGCCCCCAGCGGGAGGTCGTCGGGAATGAGCAGTTCTTC. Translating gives CASSPQREVVGNEQFF. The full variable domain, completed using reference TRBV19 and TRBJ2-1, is DGGITQSPKYLFRKEGQNVTLSCEQNLNHDAMYWYRQDPGQGLRLIYYSQIVNDFQKGDIAEGYSVSREKKESFPLTVTSAQKNPTAFYLCASSPQREVVGNEQFFGPGTRLTVL.

The CDR3 coding sequence is TGTGCCAGCCGAGCGCACGGAGTCACCTACGAGCAGTACTTC. Encoded protein: CASRAHGVTYEQYF. V usage is TRBV28 and J usage is TRBJ2-7; D remains ambiguous. Germline V gives CDR1 MDHEN, CDR2 SYDVKM. The V end lost 8 bases, the J end lost 2 bases, and 16 bases lay between the germline ends. There are 14 residues in the CDR3. The full variable domain, its missing parts supplied by reference TRBV28 and TRBJ2-7, is DVKVTQSSRYLVKRTGEKVFLECVQDMDHENMFWYRQDPGLGLRLIYFSYDVKMKEKGDIPEGYSVSREKKERFSLILESASTNQTSMYLCASRAHGVTYEQYFGPGTRLTVT.

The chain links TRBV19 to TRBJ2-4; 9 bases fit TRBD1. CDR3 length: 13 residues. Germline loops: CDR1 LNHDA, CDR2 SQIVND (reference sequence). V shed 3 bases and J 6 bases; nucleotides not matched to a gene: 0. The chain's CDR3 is CASSMTGGNIQYF. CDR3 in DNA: TGTGCCAGTAGTATGACAGGGGGAAACATTCAGTACTTC.

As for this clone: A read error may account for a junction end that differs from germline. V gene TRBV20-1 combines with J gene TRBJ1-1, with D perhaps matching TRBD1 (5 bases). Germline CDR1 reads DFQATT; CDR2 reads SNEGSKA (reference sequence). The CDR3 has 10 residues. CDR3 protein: CSARERRDSF. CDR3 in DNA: TGCAGTGCTAGAGAAAGAAGGGACTCATTT.

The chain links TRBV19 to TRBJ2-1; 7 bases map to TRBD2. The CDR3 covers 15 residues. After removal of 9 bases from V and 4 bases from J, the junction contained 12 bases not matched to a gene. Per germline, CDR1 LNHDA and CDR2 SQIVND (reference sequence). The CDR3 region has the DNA TGTGCCAGCAGTGAGGGCGGGAGAGGGTACAATGAGCAGTTCTTC. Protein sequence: CASSEGGRGYNEQFF.

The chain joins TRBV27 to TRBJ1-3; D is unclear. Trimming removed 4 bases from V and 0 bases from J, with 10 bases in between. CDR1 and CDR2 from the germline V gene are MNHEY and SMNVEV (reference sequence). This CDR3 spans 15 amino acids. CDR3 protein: CASSSRWSSGNTIYF. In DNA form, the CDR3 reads TGTGCCAGCAGTTCCCGTTGGAGCTCTGGAAACACCATATATTTT.

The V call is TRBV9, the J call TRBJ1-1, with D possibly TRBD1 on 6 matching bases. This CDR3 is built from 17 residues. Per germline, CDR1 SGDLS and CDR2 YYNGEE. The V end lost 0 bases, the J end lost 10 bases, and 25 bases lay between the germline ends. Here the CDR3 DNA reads TGTGCCAGCAGCGTAGATTCGGTAGGGGGTCTGGGGGTCGGAGCTTTCTTT. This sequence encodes CASSVDSVGGLGVGAFF.

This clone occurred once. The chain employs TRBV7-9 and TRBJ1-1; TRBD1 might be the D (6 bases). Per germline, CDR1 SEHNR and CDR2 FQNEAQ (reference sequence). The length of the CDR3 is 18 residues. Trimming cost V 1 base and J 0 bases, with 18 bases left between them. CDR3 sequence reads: CASSLEAGRGAVNTEAFF. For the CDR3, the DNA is TGTGCCAGCAGCTTAGAGGCGGGCAGGGGCGCCGTGAACACTGAAGCTTTCTTT.

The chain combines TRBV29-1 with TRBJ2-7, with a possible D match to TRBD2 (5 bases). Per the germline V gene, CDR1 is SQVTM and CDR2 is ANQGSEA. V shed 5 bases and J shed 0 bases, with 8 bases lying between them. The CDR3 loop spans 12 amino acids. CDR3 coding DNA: TGCAGCGTTATGGGGAGCTCCTACGAGCAGTACTTC. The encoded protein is CSVMGSSYEQYF.

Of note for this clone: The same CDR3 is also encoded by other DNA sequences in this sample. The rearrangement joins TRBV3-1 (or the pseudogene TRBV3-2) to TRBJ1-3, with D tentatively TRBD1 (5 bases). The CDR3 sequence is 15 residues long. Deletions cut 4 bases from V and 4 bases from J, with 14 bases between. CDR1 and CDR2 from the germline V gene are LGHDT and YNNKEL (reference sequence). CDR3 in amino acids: CASSPPGRLGNTIYF. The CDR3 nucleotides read TGTGCCAGCAGCCCACCGGGACGTCTGGGAAACACCATATATTTT.

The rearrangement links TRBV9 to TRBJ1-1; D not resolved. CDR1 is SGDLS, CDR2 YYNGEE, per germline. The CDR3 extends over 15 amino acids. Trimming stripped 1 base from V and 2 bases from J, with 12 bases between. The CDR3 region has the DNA TGTGCCAGCAGCGTAACAGCCGGGCCAAACACTGAAGCTTTCTTT. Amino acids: CASSVTAGPNTEAFF.

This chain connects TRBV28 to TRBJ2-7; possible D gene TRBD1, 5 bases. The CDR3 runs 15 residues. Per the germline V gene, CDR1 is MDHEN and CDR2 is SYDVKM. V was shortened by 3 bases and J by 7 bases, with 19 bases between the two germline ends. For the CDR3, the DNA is TGTGCCAGCAGTTTTAGTCAGACTGGGGCCCTGGAGCAGTACTTC. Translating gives CASSFSQTGALEQYF.

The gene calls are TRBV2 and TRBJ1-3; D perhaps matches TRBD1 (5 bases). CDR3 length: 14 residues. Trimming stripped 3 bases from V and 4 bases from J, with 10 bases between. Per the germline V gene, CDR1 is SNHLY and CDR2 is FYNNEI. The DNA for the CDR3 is TGTGCCAGCAGTGATCAGGGAGCGGGAAACACCATATATTTT. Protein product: CASSDQGAGNTIYF. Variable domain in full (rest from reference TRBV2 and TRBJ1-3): EPEVTQTPSHQVTQMGQEVILRCVPISNHLYFYWYRQILGQKVEFLVSFYNNEISEKSEIFDDQFSVERPDGSNFTLKIRSTKLEDSAMYFCASSDQGAGNTIYFGEGSWLTVV.

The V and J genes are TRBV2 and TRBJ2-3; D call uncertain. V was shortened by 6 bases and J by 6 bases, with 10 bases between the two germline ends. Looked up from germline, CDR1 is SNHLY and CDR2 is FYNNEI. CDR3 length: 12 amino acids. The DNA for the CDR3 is TGTGCCAGCAGCCTAACTACGGATACGCAGTATTTT. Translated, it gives CASSLTTDTQYF.